The 9 T cell receptor beta chains in this list originate from one sample, sequenced in a study of T cell changes during pregnancy in multiple sclerosis. Sequencing was performed with immunoSEQ multiplex PCR; in TCRdb, only in-frame clones are kept and a portion is missing. The sample carries tens of thousands of clones, around 92% recorded once. Sequences were derived from peripheral blood, sampled before pregnancy. All receptors come from a female donor with multiple sclerosis, enrolled in a pregnancy study.

This chain joins TRBV27 and TRBJ1-5, with a possible D match to TRBD1 (6 bases). Germline V gene data show CDR1 as MNHEY and CDR2 as SMNVEV (reference sequence). Trimming cost V 2 bases and J 3 bases, with 14 bases left between them. The length of the CDR3 is 16 residues. This CDR3 reads CASSLEAGASNQPQHF. CDR3 in DNA: TGTGCCAGCAGTTTAGAGGCAGGGGCCTCCAATCAGCCCCAGCATTTT.

The V gene is TRBV6-1, the J gene TRBJ2-1; D may be TRBD1 (5 bases). V was trimmed by 10 bases and J by 7 bases, leaving 23 bases between them. The germline gives CDR1 MNHNS, CDR2 SASEGT. This CDR3 spans 15 amino acids. The CDR3 DNA follows: TGTGCCACCACCCTAGGTCCAGGGTCGTTAAATGAGCAGTTCTTC. Translation gives CATTLGPGSLNEQFF.

This chain uses TRBV5-1 with TRBJ2-5; TRBD1 matches at 8 bases. The CDR3 contains 15 residues. The germline CDR1 and CDR2 sequences are SGHRS and YFSETQ. V lost 0 bases, J lost 4 bases, and 5 bases stayed unmatched. DNA for the CDR3: TGCGCCAGCAGCTTGGACGGGCAGGGGGCAGAGACCCAGTACTTC. It is translated as CASSLDGQGAETQYF.

This chain joins TRBV27 and TRBJ1-5; no reliable D call. Between the trimmed V and J ends, which lost 9 bases and 2 bases, there was a span of 8 bases. The CDR3 has 12 residues. Looked up from germline, CDR1 is MNHEY and CDR2 is SMNVEV (reference sequence). CDR3 loop: CASRTGNQPQHF. The CDR3 DNA reads TGTGCCAGTAGAACCGGCAATCAGCCCCAGCATTTT.

The V gene is TRBV11-2, the J gene TRBJ2-1, with D possibly TRBD2 on 5 matching bases. Germline CDR1 is SGHAT and CDR2 is FQNNGV. The CDR3 is made up of 12 amino acids. V lost 4 bases, J lost 8 bases, and 9 bases lay in between. DNA for the CDR3: TGTGCCAGCAGCTCGATGGAGGATGAGCAGTTCTTC. It codes for CASSSMEDEQFF.

The rearrangement uses TRBV11-3 and TRBJ2-3; D perhaps matches TRBD2 (6 bases). V was shortened by 5 bases and J by 7 bases, with 7 bases between the two germline ends. Per germline, CDR1 SGHNT and CDR2 YENEEA. The CDR3 consists of 11 residues. The CDR3 protein is CASSGRNTQYF. For the CDR3, the DNA is TGTGCCAGCAGCGGGAGGAATACGCAGTATTTT.

The CDR3 DNA is TGTGCCAGCAGCTTGGGACAGCTCTCCTACAATGAGCAGTTCTTC. This sequence encodes CASSLGQLSYNEQFF. V usage is TRBV5-8 and J usage is TRBJ2-1; possibly TRBD1 for D (5 bases). Germline-derived CDR1 and CDR2 are SGHTS and YDEGEE. The ends were cut back, 0 bases at V and 0 bases at J, with 7 bases in the middle. CDR3 size: 15 residues.

The V call is TRBV4-1, the J call TRBJ2-7; D remains ambiguous. The CDR3 runs 15 residues. The germline V and J ends were trimmed by 0 bases and 4 bases, with 13 bases remaining between them. CDR1 and CDR2 from the germline V gene are MGHRA and YSYEKL. CDR3 DNA: TGCGCCAGCAGCCAAGACCCCCAGGCTCGGTACGAGCAGTACTTC. This codes for CASSQDPQARYEQYF.

This sequence joins TRBV5-6 and TRBJ1-2, with 7 bases identical to TRBD1. Germline CDR1 is SGHDT and CDR2 is YYEEEE. V lost 2 bases to trimming and J lost 4 bases; unmatched junction nucleotides: 11. The CDR3 runs to 16 residues. The CDR3 here is CASSFFDRATGYGYTF. The CDR3 DNA reads TGTGCCAGCAGCTTCTTTGACAGGGCAACTGGCTATGGCTACACCTTC.